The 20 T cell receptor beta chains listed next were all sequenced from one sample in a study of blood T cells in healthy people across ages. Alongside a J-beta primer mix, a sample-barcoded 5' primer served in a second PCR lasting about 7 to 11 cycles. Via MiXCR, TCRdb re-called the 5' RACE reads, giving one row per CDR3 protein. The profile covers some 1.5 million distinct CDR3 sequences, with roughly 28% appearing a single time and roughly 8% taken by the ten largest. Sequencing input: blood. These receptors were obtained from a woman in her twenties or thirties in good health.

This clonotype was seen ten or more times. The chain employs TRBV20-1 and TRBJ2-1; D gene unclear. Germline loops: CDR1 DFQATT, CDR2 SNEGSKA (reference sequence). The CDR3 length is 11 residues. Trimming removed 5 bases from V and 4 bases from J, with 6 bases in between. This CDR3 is CSAGEYNEQFF. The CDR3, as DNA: TGCAGTGCTGGGGAATACAATGAGCAGTTCTTC.

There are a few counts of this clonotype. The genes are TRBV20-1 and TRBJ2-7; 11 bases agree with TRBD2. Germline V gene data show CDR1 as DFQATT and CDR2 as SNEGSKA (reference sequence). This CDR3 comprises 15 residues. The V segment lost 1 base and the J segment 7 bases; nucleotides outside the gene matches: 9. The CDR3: CSARGLAGGRNEQYF. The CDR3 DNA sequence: TGCAGTGCTAGAGGTCTAGCGGGGGGCCGGAATGAGCAGTACTTC.

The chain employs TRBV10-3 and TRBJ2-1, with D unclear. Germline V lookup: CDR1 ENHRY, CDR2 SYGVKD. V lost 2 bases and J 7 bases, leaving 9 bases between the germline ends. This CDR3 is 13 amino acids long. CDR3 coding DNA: TGTGCCATCAGTGAGCCGTGGGTGAATGAGCAGTTCTTC. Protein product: CAISEPWVNEQFF.

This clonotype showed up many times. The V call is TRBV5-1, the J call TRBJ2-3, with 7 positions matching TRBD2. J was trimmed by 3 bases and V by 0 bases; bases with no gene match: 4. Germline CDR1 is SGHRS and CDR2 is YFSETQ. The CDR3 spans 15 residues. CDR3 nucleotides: TGCGCCAGCAGCTTGGAGGCGGGGGTGACAGATACGCAGTATTTT. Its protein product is CASSLEAGVTDTQYF.

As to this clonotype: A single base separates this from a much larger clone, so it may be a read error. CDR3 sequence: CASSPFRDTTSHEQFF. CDR3 coding DNA: TGTGCCAGCAGCCCATTCCGGGACACCACCTCCCACGAGCAGTTCTTC. The chain has TRBV11-1 and TRBJ2-1; the D gene is possibly TRBD1 (6 bases). Germline V gene data show CDR1 as SGHAT and CDR2 as FQDESV (reference sequence). V was trimmed by 5 bases and J by 10 bases, leaving 24 bases between them. This CDR3 is 16 amino acids long.

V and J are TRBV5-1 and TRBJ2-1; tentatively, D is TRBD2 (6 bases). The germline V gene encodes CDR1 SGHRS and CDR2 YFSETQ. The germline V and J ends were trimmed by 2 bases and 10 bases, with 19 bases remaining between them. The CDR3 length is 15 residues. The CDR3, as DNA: TGCGCCAGCAGCTTAGGCGGCGCTGGAGGGGCGGAGCAGTTCTTC. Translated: CASSLGGAGGAEQFF. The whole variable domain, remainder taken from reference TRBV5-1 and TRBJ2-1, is KAGVTQTPRYLIKTRGQQVTLSCSPISGHRSVSWYQQTPGQGLQFLFEYFSETQRNKGNFPGRFSGRQFSNSRSEMNVSTLELGDSALYLCASSLGGAGGAEQFFGPGTRLTVL.

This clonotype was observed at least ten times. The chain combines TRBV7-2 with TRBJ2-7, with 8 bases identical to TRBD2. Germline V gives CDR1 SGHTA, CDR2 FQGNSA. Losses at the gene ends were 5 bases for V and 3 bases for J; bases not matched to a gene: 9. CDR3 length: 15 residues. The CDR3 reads CASSPGTRKGYEQYF. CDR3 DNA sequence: TGTGCCAGCAGCCCCGGGACTAGGAAAGGCTACGAGCAGTACTTC. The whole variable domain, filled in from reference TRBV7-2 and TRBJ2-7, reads GAGVSQSPSNKVTEKGKDVELRCDPISGHTALYWYRQSLGQGLEFLIYFQGNSAPDKSGLPSDRFSAERTGGSVSTLTIQRTQQEDSAVYLCASSPGTRKGYEQYFGPGTRLTVT.

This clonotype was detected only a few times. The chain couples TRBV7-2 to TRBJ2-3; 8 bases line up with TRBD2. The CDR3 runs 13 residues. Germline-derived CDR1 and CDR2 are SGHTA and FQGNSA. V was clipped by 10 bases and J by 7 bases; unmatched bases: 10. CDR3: CAISGLAENTQYF. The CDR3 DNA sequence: TGTGCCATTTCCGGACTAGCAGAGAATACGCAGTATTTT.

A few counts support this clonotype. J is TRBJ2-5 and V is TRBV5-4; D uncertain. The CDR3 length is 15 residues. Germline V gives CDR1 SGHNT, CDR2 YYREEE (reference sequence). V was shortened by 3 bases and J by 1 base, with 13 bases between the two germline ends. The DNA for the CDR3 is TGTGCCAGCAGCTCAGTGATGGCAGTCCAAGAGACCCAGTACTTC. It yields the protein CASSSVMAVQETQYF.

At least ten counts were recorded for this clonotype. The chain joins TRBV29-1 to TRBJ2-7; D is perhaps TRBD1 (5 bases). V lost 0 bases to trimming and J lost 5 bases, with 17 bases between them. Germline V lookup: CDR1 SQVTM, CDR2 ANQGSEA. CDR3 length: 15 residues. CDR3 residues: CSVEDIETVVDEQYF. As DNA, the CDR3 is TGCAGCGTTGAAGATATCGAGACAGTTGTCGACGAGCAGTACTTC.

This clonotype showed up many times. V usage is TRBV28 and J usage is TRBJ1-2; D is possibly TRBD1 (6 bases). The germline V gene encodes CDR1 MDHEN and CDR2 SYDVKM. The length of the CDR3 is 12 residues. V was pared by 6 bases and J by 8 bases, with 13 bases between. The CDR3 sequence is CASRPRDKGYTF. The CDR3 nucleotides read TGTGCCAGCAGGCCCCGGGACAAAGGCTACACCTTC.

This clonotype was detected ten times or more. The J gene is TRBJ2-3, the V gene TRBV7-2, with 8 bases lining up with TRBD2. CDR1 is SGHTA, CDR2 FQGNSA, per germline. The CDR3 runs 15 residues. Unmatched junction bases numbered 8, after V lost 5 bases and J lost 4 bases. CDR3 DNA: TGTGCCAGCAGCCCGATGGCGGGGGGCCCAGATACGCAGTATTTT. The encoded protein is CASSPMAGGPDTQYF.

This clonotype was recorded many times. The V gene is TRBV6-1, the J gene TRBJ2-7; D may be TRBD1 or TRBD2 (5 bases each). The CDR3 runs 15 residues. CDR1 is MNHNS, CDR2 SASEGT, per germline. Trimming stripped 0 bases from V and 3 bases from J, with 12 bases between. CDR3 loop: CASSEAPGPSYEQYF. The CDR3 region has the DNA TGTGCCAGCAGTGAAGCTCCGGGACCAAGCTACGAGCAGTACTTC.

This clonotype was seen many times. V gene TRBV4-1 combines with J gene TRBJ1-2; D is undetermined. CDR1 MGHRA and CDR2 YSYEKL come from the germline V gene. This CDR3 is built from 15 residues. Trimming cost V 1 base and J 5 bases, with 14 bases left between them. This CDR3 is CASSQAAGSGYGYTF. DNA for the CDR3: TGCGCCAGCAGCCAAGCGGCGGGGAGTGGGTATGGCTACACCTTC.

The CDR3 loop reads CASTDRVDEQFF. The DNA of the CDR3 is TGTGCCAGCACCGATAGGGTGGATGAGCAGTTCTTC. The chain employs TRBV5-6 and TRBJ2-1; D unclear. V was shortened by 6 bases and J by 8 bases, with 12 bases between the two germline ends. The V gene's germline CDR1 is SGHDT and CDR2 YYEEEE. The CDR3 has 12 amino acids.

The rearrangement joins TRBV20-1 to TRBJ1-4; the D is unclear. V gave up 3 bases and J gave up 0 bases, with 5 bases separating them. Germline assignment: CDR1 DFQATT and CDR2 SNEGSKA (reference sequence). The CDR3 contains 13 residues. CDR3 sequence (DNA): TGCAGTGCTAGGACTTCAACTAATGAAAAACTGTTTTTT. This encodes CSARTSTNEKLFF.

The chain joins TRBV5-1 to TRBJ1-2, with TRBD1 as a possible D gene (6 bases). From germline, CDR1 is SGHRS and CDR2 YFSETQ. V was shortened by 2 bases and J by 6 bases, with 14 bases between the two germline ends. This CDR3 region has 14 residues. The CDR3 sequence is CASSLGQTFDGYTF. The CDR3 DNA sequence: TGCGCCAGCAGCTTAGGACAGACTTTTGATGGCTACACCTTC.

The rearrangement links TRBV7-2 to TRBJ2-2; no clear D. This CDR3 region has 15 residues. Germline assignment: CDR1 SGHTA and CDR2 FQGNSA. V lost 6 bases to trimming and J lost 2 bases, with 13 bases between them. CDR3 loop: CASRLNRQNTGELFF. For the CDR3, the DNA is TGTGCCAGCAGGTTAAATAGACAAAACACCGGGGAGCTGTTTTTT.

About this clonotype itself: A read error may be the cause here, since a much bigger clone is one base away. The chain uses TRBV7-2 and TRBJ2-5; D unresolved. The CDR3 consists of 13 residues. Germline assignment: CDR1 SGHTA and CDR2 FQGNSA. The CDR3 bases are TGTGCCCGCAGCTCACTGATACAAGAGACCCAGTACTTC. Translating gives CARSSLIQETQYF.

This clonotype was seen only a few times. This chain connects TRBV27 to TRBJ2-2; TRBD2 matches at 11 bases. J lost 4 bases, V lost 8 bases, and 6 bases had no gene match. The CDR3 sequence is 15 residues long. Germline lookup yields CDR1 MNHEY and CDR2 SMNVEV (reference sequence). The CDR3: CASAATSGITGELFF. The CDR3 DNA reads TGTGCCAGCGCCGCGACTAGCGGGATCACCGGGGAGCTGTTTTTT.